This TCR beta chain was recorded in a study of cytomegalovirus exposure and HLA in healthy donors. Findings and caveats of the study: It was reported that TCR beta sequences correctly inferred the HLA-A and HLA-B alleles for most subjects. Usually a TCR sequence was rare, but some public TCRs were found in many donors. The study had only CMV serostatus as immune exposure information. HLA alleles showed associations with around 15,000 TCR beta sequences in a later analysis, at a 0.05 false discovery rate.

Germline loops: CDR1 LNHDA, CDR2 SQIVND (reference sequence). V lost 4 bases and J 2 bases, leaving 12 bases between the germline ends. The CDR3 is 14 amino acids. Use of 60 Vbeta and 13 Jbeta primers characterized the PCR. Measured with immunoSEQ multiplex PCR; TCRdb has only the in-frame clones, and not every one. The top ten clones hold about 1.3% of a sample with some 180,000 clones, more than 70% of them seen once. This clone was counted a single time. Its antigen is not identified. The chain joins TRBV19 to TRBJ2-7, with TRBD2 as a possible D gene (6 bases). The sample consisted of PBMCs. This sequence originates from a girl between 10 and 17 years old in good health and CMV-seropositive. In nucleotides, the CDR3 is TGTGCCAGTAGTAGGGCGGGGCAAACCTACGAGCAGTACTTC. This codes for CASSRAGQTYEQYF. The full variable domain, its missing parts supplied by reference TRBV19 and TRBJ2-7, is DGGITQSPKYLFRKEGQNVTLSCEQNLNHDAMYWYRQDPGQGLRLIYYSQIVNDFQKGDIAEGYSVSREKKESFPLTVTSAQKNPTAFYLCASSRAGQTYEQYFGPGTRLTVT.